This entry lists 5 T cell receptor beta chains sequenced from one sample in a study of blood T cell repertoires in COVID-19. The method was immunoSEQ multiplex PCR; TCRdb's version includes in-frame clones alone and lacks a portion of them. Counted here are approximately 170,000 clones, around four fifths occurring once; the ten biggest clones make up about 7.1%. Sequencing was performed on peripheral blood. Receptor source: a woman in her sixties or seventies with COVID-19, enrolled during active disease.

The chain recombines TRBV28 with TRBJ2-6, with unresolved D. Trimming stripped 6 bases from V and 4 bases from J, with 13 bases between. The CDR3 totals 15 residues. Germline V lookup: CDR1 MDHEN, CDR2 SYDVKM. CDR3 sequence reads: CASRPTIPGANVLTF. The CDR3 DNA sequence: TGTGCCAGCAGACCTACCATACCCGGGGCCAACGTCCTGACTTTC.

The CDR3 region is CASSLGTSGPGTDTQYF. The CDR3 DNA follows: TGCGCCAGCAGCTTGGGGACTAGCGGGCCGGGTACAGATACGCAGTATTTT. The rearrangement links TRBV5-1 to TRBJ2-3, with 11 nucleotides matching TRBD2. Trimming removed 0 bases from V and 3 bases from J; junction bases left unmatched: 6. The CDR3 is made up of 17 amino acids. Per the germline V gene, CDR1 is SGHRS and CDR2 is YFSETQ.

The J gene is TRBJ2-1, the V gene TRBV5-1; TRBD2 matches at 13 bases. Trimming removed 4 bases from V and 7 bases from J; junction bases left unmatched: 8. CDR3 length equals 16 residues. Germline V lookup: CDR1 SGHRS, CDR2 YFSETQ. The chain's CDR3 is CASSLPGLAGINEQFF. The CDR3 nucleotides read TGCGCCAGCAGCCTACCGGGACTAGCGGGGATAAATGAGCAGTTCTTC. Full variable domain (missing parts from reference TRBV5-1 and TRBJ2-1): KAGVTQTPRYLIKTRGQQVTLSCSPISGHRSVSWYQQTPGQGLQFLFEYFSETQRNKGNFPGRFSGRQFSNSRSEMNVSTLELGDSALYLCASSLPGLAGINEQFFGPGTRLTVL.

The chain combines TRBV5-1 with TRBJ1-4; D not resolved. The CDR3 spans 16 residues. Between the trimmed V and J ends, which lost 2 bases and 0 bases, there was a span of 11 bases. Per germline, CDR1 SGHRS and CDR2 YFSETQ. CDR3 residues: CASSLEGLATNEKLFF. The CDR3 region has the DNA TGCGCCAGCAGCTTAGAGGGCCTTGCAACTAATGAAAAACTGTTTTTT.

The CDR3 DNA reads TGCGCCAGCAGCCGGGGACCGACTAGAGGCTCCTACAATGAGCAGTTCTTC. This codes for CASSRGPTRGSYNEQFF. The V gene is TRBV4-1, the J gene TRBJ2-1, with D maybe TRBD2 (6 bases). The germline V gene has CDR1 MGHRA and CDR2 YSYEKL. There are 17 residues in the CDR3. Trimming removed 4 bases at V and 0 bases at J, with 16 bases between.